This TCR beta chain was captured in a study of identical twins. Study-level findings and limits: Abundant beta clonotypes from cord blood bore fewer insertions; memory repertoires lacked this pattern.

V was clipped by 0 bases and J by 2 bases, with 12 bases between them. The CDR3 spans 15 residues. Germline CDR1 SGDLS, CDR2 YYNGEE. One entry per CDR3 protein results from TCRdb running MiXCR on the 5' RACE reads. The table shows some 500,000 distinct CDR3 sequences, with over 8.5% occurring only once. This clonotype was recorded many times. Its antigen remains unidentified. These sequences were also reported in another study, on yellow fever vaccine responses in identical twins.

This receptor was taken from a woman in her late teens or twenties in good health. The sequencing input was PBMCs. The chain recombines TRBV9 with TRBJ2-7; possibly TRBD2 for D (6 bases). CDR3 residues: CASSVGAAGPYEQYF. DNA of the CDR3: TGTGCCAGCAGCGTAGGTGCTGCGGGGCCCTACGAGCAGTACTTC.